This T cell receptor (beta chain) was profiled in a study of T cells after posttransplantation cyclophosphamide. Study-wide points: Later post-transplant blood repertoires were often dominated by donor CD8+ memory clones. Recipient CMV seropositivity and CMV reactivation strongly tracked TRB clonality. TRB overlap between skin or GI tissue T cells and blood was limited.

TCRdb's copy holds only in-frame clones and misses some; the assay was immunoSEQ multiplex PCR. The repertoire has more than 40,000 clones, none seen only once; the ten largest take about 2.2%. CDR1 and CDR2 (germline): MNHEY, SMNVEV (reference sequence). V shed 5 bases, J shed 4 bases, and the junction held 5 bases outside the gene matches. The CDR3 length is 14 residues. This clone was counted a few times. The antigen is not known. The sequence came from a man aged 35 to 55 in good health, CMV-negative, and a related stem cell transplant donor. What was sequenced was PBMCs. This rearrangement joins TRBV27 to TRBJ2-5; 9 nucleotides agree with TRBD1. CDR3 residues: CASSLHRGPETQYF. The DNA of the CDR3 is TGTGCCAGCAGTCTCCACAGGGGGCCAGAGACCCAGTACTTC.